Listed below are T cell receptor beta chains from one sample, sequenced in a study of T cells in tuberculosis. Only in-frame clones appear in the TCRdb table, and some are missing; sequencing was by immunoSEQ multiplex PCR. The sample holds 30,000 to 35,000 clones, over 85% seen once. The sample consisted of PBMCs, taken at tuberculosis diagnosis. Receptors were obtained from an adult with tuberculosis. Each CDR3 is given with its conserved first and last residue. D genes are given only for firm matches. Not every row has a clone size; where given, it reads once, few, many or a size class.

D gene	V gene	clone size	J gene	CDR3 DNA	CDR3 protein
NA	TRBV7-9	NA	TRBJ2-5	TGTGCCAGCAGCATCCCCAGACAGGGACTAGAGACCCAGTACTTC	CASSIPRQGLETQYF
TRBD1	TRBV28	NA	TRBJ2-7	TGTGCCAGCAGTCCCCCAGGACAGGCCTATCTTCACTACGAGCAGTACTTC	CASSPPGQAYLHYEQYF
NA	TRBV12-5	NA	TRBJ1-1	TGTGCTAGTGGTTTGGCTCAGGGTTTCGCAGCTTTCTTT	CASGLAQGFAAFF
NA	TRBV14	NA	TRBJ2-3	TGTGCCAGCAGCCCACTAGACTGGGGGCTTCGCACAGATACGCAGTATTTT	CASSPLDWGLRTDTQYF
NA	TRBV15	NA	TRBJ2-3	TGTGCCACCAGCAGAGATGGGCTGGATACGCAGTATTTT	CATSRDGLDTQYF
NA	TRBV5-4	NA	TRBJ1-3	TGTGCCGGCTCCCAGGGGACCGGATCTGGAAACACCATATATTTT	CAGSQGTGSGNTIYF
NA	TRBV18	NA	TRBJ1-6	TGTGCCAGCTCCCTTTCCGCCCAGAATTCACCCCTCCACTTT	CASSLSAQNSPLHF
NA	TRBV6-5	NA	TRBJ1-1	TGTGCCAGCAGTTACTCGACAGGCCCGGGGACTGAAGCTTTCTTT	CASSYSTGPGTEAFF
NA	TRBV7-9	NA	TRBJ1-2	TGTGCCAGCAGCTTAGGGAGGGGACTAGGCTACACCTTC	CASSLGRGLGYTF
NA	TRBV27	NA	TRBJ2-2	TGTGCCAGCGGGAGCACCGGGGAGCTGTTTTTT	CASGSTGELFF
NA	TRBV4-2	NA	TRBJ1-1	TGTGCCAGCAGCCAAGGGAGCCCGGGGTTAGCTTTCTTT	CASSQGSPGLAFF
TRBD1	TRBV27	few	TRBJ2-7	TGTGCCAGCAGCTCGTGGGGACAGGGAAACTACGAGCAGTACTTC	CASSSWGQGNYEQYF
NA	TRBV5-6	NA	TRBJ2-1	TGTGCCAGCAGCTTGGGTCTGGAGCAGTTCTTC	CASSLGLEQFF
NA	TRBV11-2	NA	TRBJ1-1	TGTGCCAGCAGCTTAGTAAGTCAGGGGAAGGCTGAAGCTTTCTTT	CASSLVSQGKAEAFF
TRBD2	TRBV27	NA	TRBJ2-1	TGTGCCAGCAGTTCCCCCCGGACTAGCGGGAGAATAACCTACAATGAGCAGTTCTTC	CASSSPRTSGRITYNEQFF
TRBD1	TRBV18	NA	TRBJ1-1	TGTGCCAGCTCACCAAATAGGGGGCTCGGGAACACTGAAGCTTTCTTT	CASSPNRGLGNTEAFF
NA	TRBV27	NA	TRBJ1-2	TGTGCCAGCAGTTTACAGATTAACTATGGCTACACCTTC	CASSLQINYGYTF
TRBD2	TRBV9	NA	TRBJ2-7	TGTGCCAGCAGCGCGGGACTAGAATCCTACGAGCAGTACTTC	CASSAGLESYEQYF
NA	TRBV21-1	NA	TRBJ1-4	TGTGCCAGCACCCGGGGTCGCGGGCAAGCTGAAAAACTGTTTTTT	CASTRGRGQAEKLFF
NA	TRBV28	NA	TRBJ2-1	TGTGCCAGCAGTGCTAGCTCCCTAAGACGGAATGAGCAGTTCTTC	CASSASSLRRNEQFF
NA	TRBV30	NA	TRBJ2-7	TGTGCCTGGAGGCAGGGCTACGAGCAGTACTTC	CAWRQGYEQYF
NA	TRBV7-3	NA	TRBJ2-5	TGTGCCAGCAGCTTACGTCCTCCAGGACTTCAAGAGACCCAGTACTTC	CASSLRPPGLQETQYF
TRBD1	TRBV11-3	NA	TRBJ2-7	TGTGCCAGCAGCTTAGGTCAGGGGGCGAACGAGCAGTACTTC	CASSLGQGANEQYF
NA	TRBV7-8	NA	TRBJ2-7	TGTGCCAGCAGCTTAGCGGGGGGTTCGGCATACGAGCAGTACTTC	CASSLAGGSAYEQYF